The rows below give T cell receptor beta chains drawn from one sample of a study of blood T cell repertoires in COVID-19. The repertoire was sequenced with immunoSEQ multiplex PCR; TCRdb's copy has only in-frame clones and lacks some. The table records tens of thousands of clones, about 68% of them present only once. The sequenced sample was peripheral blood. These receptor sequences come from a woman aged 70-85 years with acute or convalescent COVID-19. CDR3s include the opening cysteine and the closing phenylalanine or tryptophan. A D gene is named only where the DNA matches it firmly. Rows may omit the clone size; those that give it use once, few, many or a size class.

CDR3 DNA: TGTGCCAGTAACCGGGAGGCAGGCTTCAACGAGCAGTACTTC; CDR3 protein: CASNREAGFNEQYF; J gene: TRBJ2-7; V gene: TRBV19; clone size: -; D gene: TRBD2; CDR3 length: 14
CDR3 DNA: TGTGCCAGCAGGTCGCAGGTCGCGAATTCACCCCTCCACTTT; CDR3 protein: CASRSQVANSPLHF; J gene: TRBJ1-6; V gene: TRBV25-1; clone size: few; D gene: -; CDR3 length: 14
CDR3 DNA: TGCAGTGCTGCCGATGGGACAGAAGCTTTCTTT; CDR3 protein: CSAADGTEAFF; J gene: TRBJ1-1; V gene: TRBV20-1; clone size: -; D gene: -; CDR3 length: 11
CDR3 DNA: TGTGCCAGCAGCCCCCCGACTAGCGGGAGGTCGCGTGGGAATGAGCAGTTCTTC; CDR3 protein: CASSPPTSGRSRGNEQFF; J gene: TRBJ2-1; V gene: TRBV6-2/TRBV6-3; clone size: once; D gene: TRBD2; CDR3 length: 18
CDR3 DNA: TGTGCCAGCAGTGGGGTAATGGCGTTCCAGGGTGAAAAACTGTTTTTT; CDR3 protein: CASSGVMAFQGEKLFF; J gene: TRBJ1-4; V gene: TRBV6-2/TRBV6-3; clone size: -; D gene: -; CDR3 length: 16
CDR3 DNA: TGTGCCAGCTCACCACTCTCAAACAGGGTCGGCCAAGAGACCCAGTACTTC; CDR3 protein: CASSPLSNRVGQETQYF; J gene: TRBJ2-5; V gene: TRBV18; clone size: -; D gene: -; CDR3 length: 17
CDR3 DNA: TGTGCCAGCAGCTCTGAGACGGGACTTGGGAACGATGAGCAGTTCTTC; CDR3 protein: CASSSETGLGNDEQFF; J gene: TRBJ2-1; V gene: TRBV7-9; clone size: -; D gene: -; CDR3 length: 16
CDR3 DNA: TGTGCCAGCAGCCCAACGAGATCGTCAGAGACCCAGTACTTC; CDR3 protein: CASSPTRSSETQYF; J gene: TRBJ2-5; V gene: TRBV3-1/TRBV3-2; clone size: -; D gene: -; CDR3 length: 14
CDR3 DNA: TGTGCCAGTCACAGAGCTCCTGGGGCCACTGAAGCTTTCTTT; CDR3 protein: CASHRAPGATEAFF; J gene: TRBJ1-1; V gene: TRBV6-5; clone size: -; D gene: -; CDR3 length: 14
CDR3 DNA: TGCGCCAGCAGCTCGGGGTCCCGTAATACGCAGTATTTT; CDR3 protein: CASSSGSRNTQYF; J gene: TRBJ2-3; V gene: TRBV5-1; clone size: -; D gene: -; CDR3 length: 13
CDR3 DNA: TGTGCCAGCAGTCGAGTTATCGGACAGGGGGGATATGAAAAACTGTTTTTT; CDR3 protein: CASSRVIGQGGYEKLFF; J gene: TRBJ1-4; V gene: TRBV27; clone size: -; D gene: TRBD1; CDR3 length: 17
CDR3 DNA: TGTGCCAGTACAGGGGATGGGACTGAAGCTTTCTTT; CDR3 protein: CASTGDGTEAFF; J gene: TRBJ1-1; V gene: TRBV10-3; clone size: -; D gene: TRBD1; CDR3 length: 12
CDR3 DNA: TGTGCCAGCAGCATAGCGGGAGCCCAAGAGACCCAGTACTTC; CDR3 protein: CASSIAGAQETQYF; J gene: TRBJ2-5; V gene: TRBV5-4; clone size: -; D gene: TRBD2; CDR3 length: 14
CDR3 DNA: TGTGCCAGCAGCCCCCAGAGTGAGGCAGATACGCAGTATTTT; CDR3 protein: CASSPQSEADTQYF; J gene: TRBJ2-3; V gene: TRBV6-2/TRBV6-3; clone size: few; D gene: -; CDR3 length: 14
CDR3 DNA: TGTGCCAGCAGTTCGGTTGGCAGGGCATTAGGTGGGGCCAACGTCCTGACTTTC; CDR3 protein: CASSSVGRALGGANVLTF; J gene: TRBJ2-6; V gene: TRBV28; clone size: -; D gene: -; CDR3 length: 18
CDR3 DNA: TGCAGCGCGGAAATGAGAATGAACACTGAAGCTTTCTTT; CDR3 protein: CSAEMRMNTEAFF; J gene: TRBJ1-1; V gene: TRBV29-1; clone size: once; D gene: -; CDR3 length: 13
CDR3 DNA: TGTGCCAGCAGCTTAGCCCTCACTTACGAGCAGTACTTC; CDR3 protein: CASSLALTYEQYF; J gene: TRBJ2-7; V gene: TRBV7-2; clone size: -; D gene: -; CDR3 length: 13
CDR3 DNA: TGTGCCAGCAGTTACTCGTACTCAACGGACACTGAAGCTTTCTTT; CDR3 protein: CASSYSYSTDTEAFF; J gene: TRBJ1-1; V gene: TRBV6-5; clone size: -; D gene: -; CDR3 length: 15
CDR3 DNA: TGTGCCAGCAGTGGCACCGGGACAGGGGAACAGTACTTC; CDR3 protein: CASSGTGTGEQYF; J gene: TRBJ2-7; V gene: TRBV6-2/TRBV6-3; clone size: -; D gene: TRBD1; CDR3 length: 13
CDR3 DNA: TGCGCCAGCAGCGGGGTCCGGGCGGGAAGGAATTCACCCCTCCACTTT; CDR3 protein: CASSGVRAGRNSPLHF; J gene: TRBJ1-6; V gene: TRBV5-1; clone size: -; D gene: -; CDR3 length: 16
CDR3 DNA: TGTGCCAGTATAAACAGTCGATATGGCTACACCTTC; CDR3 protein: CASINSRYGYTF; J gene: TRBJ1-2; V gene: TRBV19; clone size: -; D gene: -; CDR3 length: 12
CDR3 DNA: TGTGCCAGCAGCTTAGGGGGGCAGGGCTGGAGCTCTGGAAACACCATATATTTT; CDR3 protein: CASSLGGQGWSSGNTIYF; J gene: TRBJ1-3; V gene: TRBV7-2; clone size: few; D gene: -; CDR3 length: 18
CDR3 DNA: TGTGCCAGCAGCCAAGGTGGGGCGGTTCCTGGAAACACCATATATTTT; CDR3 protein: CASSQGGAVPGNTIYF; J gene: TRBJ1-3; V gene: TRBV14; clone size: -; D gene: -; CDR3 length: 16
CDR3 DNA: TGTGCCAGCAGCCCAGTAGCCGGGAGCCTGGAGACCCAGTACTTC; CDR3 protein: CASSPVAGSLETQYF; J gene: TRBJ2-5; V gene: TRBV7-9; clone size: -; D gene: -; CDR3 length: 15
CDR3 DNA: TGTGCCAGCAGTTGGGGACAGATATCTGGAAACACCATATATTTT; CDR3 protein: CASSWGQISGNTIYF; J gene: TRBJ1-3; V gene: TRBV6-5; clone size: -; D gene: TRBD1; CDR3 length: 15
CDR3 DNA: TGTGCCAGCAGTAGCGTCCCGTGGAACACTGAAGCTTTCTTT; CDR3 protein: CASSSVPWNTEAFF; J gene: TRBJ1-1; V gene: TRBV27; clone size: few; D gene: -; CDR3 length: 14
CDR3 DNA: TGTGCCAGCAAAAGGGGGACAGGGGTCTCTGGGGCCAACGTCCTGACTTTC; CDR3 protein: CASKRGTGVSGANVLTF; J gene: TRBJ2-6; V gene: TRBV2; clone size: -; D gene: TRBD1; CDR3 length: 17
CDR3 DNA: TGCGCCAGCAGTTTTAGCGGGGGGGACACCGGGGAGCTGTTTTTT; CDR3 protein: CASSFSGGDTGELFF; J gene: TRBJ2-2; V gene: TRBV10-1; clone size: -; D gene: TRBD2; CDR3 length: 15
CDR3 DNA: TGTGCCAGCAGCATACAGGGGTCGGACGGCTACACCTTC; CDR3 protein: CASSIQGSDGYTF; J gene: TRBJ1-2; V gene: TRBV7-9; clone size: -; D gene: TRBD1; CDR3 length: 13
CDR3 DNA: TGTGCCAGCAGTCCGACAGGCAACTATGGCTACACCTTC; CDR3 protein: CASSPTGNYGYTF; J gene: TRBJ1-2; V gene: TRBV6-5; clone size: -; D gene: -; CDR3 length: 13
CDR3 DNA: TGTGCCAGCAGCTTAACCTTAGCGGGAGGGCTGGGAAATGAGCAGTTCTTC; CDR3 protein: CASSLTLAGGLGNEQFF; J gene: TRBJ2-1; V gene: TRBV5-6; clone size: once; D gene: TRBD2; CDR3 length: 17
CDR3 DNA: TGTGCCAGCAGTTTCCGCCGTGGAGGGACCGTTAGCAATCAGCCCCAGCATTTT; CDR3 protein: CASSFRRGGTVSNQPQHF; J gene: TRBJ1-5; V gene: TRBV28; clone size: -; D gene: -; CDR3 length: 18
CDR3 DNA: TGTGCCACCACCAAGGCAGGGATTTACAATGAGCAGTTCTTC; CDR3 protein: CATTKAGIYNEQFF; J gene: TRBJ2-1; V gene: TRBV15; clone size: -; D gene: -; CDR3 length: 14
CDR3 DNA: TGTGCCAGCAGTGAAGATGGGGCAGGAGGAAACACCATATATTTT; CDR3 protein: CASSEDGAGGNTIYF; J gene: TRBJ1-3; V gene: TRBV6-1; clone size: few; D gene: -; CDR3 length: 15
CDR3 DNA: TGTGCCAGCCGGCCCGGACTAGCGAACACCGGGGAGCTGTTTTTT; CDR3 protein: CASRPGLANTGELFF; J gene: TRBJ2-2; V gene: TRBV28; clone size: -; D gene: TRBD2; CDR3 length: 15
CDR3 DNA: TGTGCCACCAAGTTTAGGCAGGGTAACACCGGGGAGCTGTTTTTT; CDR3 protein: CATKFRQGNTGELFF; J gene: TRBJ2-2; V gene: TRBV28; clone size: -; D gene: -; CDR3 length: 15
CDR3 DNA: TGTGCCACCAGCAGAGAAGAGGGGGGGCCTGGCTACACCTTC; CDR3 protein: CATSREEGGPGYTF; J gene: TRBJ1-2; V gene: TRBV15; clone size: few; D gene: -; CDR3 length: 14
CDR3 DNA: TGTGCCAGCAGCTTAACAGGGCGCTCCTCTGGGGCCAACGTCCTGACTTTC; CDR3 protein: CASSLTGRSSGANVLTF; J gene: TRBJ2-6; V gene: TRBV7-2; clone size: -; D gene: -; CDR3 length: 17
CDR3 DNA: TGTGCCAGCAGCCAAGCCCCATACACCGGGGAGCTGTTTTTT; CDR3 protein: CASSQAPYTGELFF; J gene: TRBJ2-2; V gene: TRBV3-1/TRBV3-2; clone size: -; D gene: -; CDR3 length: 14
CDR3 DNA: TGCAGCGTTGACAGCGGGGTCGGAAAACTGTTTTTT; CDR3 protein: CSVDSGVGKLFF; J gene: TRBJ1-4; V gene: TRBV29-1; clone size: few; D gene: -; CDR3 length: 12
CDR3 DNA: TGCAGCGTTGAGGGCCTCCACTCCTACAATGAGCAGTTCTTC; CDR3 protein: CSVEGLHSYNEQFF; J gene: TRBJ2-1; V gene: TRBV29-1; clone size: few; D gene: -; CDR3 length: 14